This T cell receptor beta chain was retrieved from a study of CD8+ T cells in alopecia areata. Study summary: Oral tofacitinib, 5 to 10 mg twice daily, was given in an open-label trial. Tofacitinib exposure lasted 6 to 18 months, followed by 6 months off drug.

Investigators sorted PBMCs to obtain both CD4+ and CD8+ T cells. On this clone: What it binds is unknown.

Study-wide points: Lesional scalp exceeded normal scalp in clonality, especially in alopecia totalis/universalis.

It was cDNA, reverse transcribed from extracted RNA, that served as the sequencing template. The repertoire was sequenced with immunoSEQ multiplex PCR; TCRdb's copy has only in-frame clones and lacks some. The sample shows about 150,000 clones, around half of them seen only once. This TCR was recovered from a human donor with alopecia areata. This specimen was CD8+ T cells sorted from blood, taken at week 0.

CDR3 in DNA: TGCAGCGTTCCCCCAGGGGGGGATCTTGGCACAGATACGCAGTATTTT. Encoded protein: CSVPPGGDLGTDTQYF. This rearrangement joins TRBV29-1 to TRBJ2-3; D assignment may be TRBD1 or TRBD2 (7 bases each). This CDR3 comprises 16 residues. Deletions cut 5 bases from V and 1 base from J, with 19 bases between. The germline V gene encodes CDR1 SQVTM and CDR2 ANQGSEA.